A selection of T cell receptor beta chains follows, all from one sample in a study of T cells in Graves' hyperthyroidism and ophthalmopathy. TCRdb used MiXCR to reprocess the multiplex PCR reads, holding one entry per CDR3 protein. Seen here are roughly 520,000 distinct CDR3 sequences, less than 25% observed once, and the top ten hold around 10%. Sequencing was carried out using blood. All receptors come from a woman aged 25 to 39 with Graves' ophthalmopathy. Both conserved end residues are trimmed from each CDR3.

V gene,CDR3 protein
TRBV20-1,SASVHEIYGYT
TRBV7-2,ASSFQTGNDEQY
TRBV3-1,ASSQVMGPSSYEQY
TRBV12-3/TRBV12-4,ASSTSGTYEQY
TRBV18,ASSPLSDGEQY
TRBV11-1,ASSLDPRYGNQPQH
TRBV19,ASTAREYSNQPQH
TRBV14,ASSYGVYYGYT
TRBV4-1,ASSQERVPFPVEQY
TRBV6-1,ASKQQGFYGYT
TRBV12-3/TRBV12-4,ASSLKGSTEAF
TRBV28,ASTGRAISGNTIY
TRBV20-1,SAILIAYEQY